These 2 T cell receptor beta chains were sequenced from one sample in a study of shared clonotypes between healthy human individuals. Measured with immunoSEQ multiplex PCR; TCRdb has only the in-frame clones, and not every one. Altogether more than 1.2 million clones are present, less than 99% being singletons, with the ten largest covering 0.3% to 0.45%. The material sequenced was naive CD4+ T cells sorted from blood. Subset reported: CD45RA+ positively selected. These receptors all stem from a man aged 25-45 years in good health.

The V call is TRBV7-2, the J call TRBJ2-2; 13 bases match TRBD2. The CDR3 covers 16 residues. CDR1 SGHTA and CDR2 FQGNSA come from the germline V gene. The V segment lost 4 bases and the J segment 5 bases; nucleotides outside the gene matches: 4. CDR3 bases: TGTGCCAGCAGCTCTGTGGGACTAGCGGGAACCGGGGAGCTGTTTTTT. Amino acids: CASSSVGLAGTGELFF.

The rearrangement links TRBV5-4 to TRBJ1-2; D is undetermined. CDR3 length: 12 amino acids. Germline V gives CDR1 SGHNT, CDR2 YYREEE (reference sequence). Trimming took 1 base from V and 7 from J, leaving 8 bases between them. The CDR3 loop is CASSLSLGGYTF. The DNA of the CDR3 is TGTGCCAGCAGCTTGTCCCTGGGTGGCTACACCTTC. Together with reference TRBV5-4 and TRBJ1-2, the CDR3 gives the full variable domain: ETGVTQSPTHLIKTRGQQVTLRCSSQSGHNTVSWYQQALGQGPQFIFQYYREEENGRGNFPPRFSGLQFPNYSSELNVNALELDDSALYLCASSLSLGGYTFGSGTRLTVV.